This T cell receptor beta chain was captured in a study of cytomegalovirus exposure and HLA in healthy donors. This CDR3 region has 12 residues. From germline, CDR1 is SGHDN and CDR2 FVKESK. Trimming left V 1 base short and J 7 bases short, with 5 bases between. As for this clone: Its antigen is unknown.

Primers: 60 Vbeta forward and 13 Jbeta reverse. Original processing methods: Counted up in a later analysis, unique TCR beta chains came to some 82 million, with around 11 million shared. Sequencing used immunoSEQ multiplex PCR; TCRdb keeps in-frame clones, though not all of them. Clone size and V and J calls were adopted from that table, with D and trimming inferred from the DNA. The data show tens of thousands of clones, 70% to 85% seen once. Study results and limitations: Cytomegalovirus status, reportedly, was diagnosed with high specificity and sensitivity by the classifier. Most observed TCR sequences were rare, whereas some public TCRs were detected in many donors. TCR beta chain V- and J-gene trimming was linked, in a later analysis, to a missense variant in DCLRE1C.

Sequenced sample: PBMCs. This sequence originates from a man aged 50-60 years in good health and CMV-seronegative. The rearrangement links TRBV14 to TRBJ1-3; D ambiguous. CDR3 loop: CASSQVRNTIYF. In DNA form, the CDR3 reads TGTGCCAGCAGCCAAGTGAGGAACACCATATATTTT.